This passage covers 12 T cell receptor beta chains from one sample sequenced in a study of blood T cells in healthy people across ages. A second about 7 to 11 cycle PCR used barcoded and J-beta primers. TCRdb reprocessed the 5' RACE reads via MiXCR and lists one record per CDR3 protein. The sample lists some 700,000 distinct CDR3 sequences, more than 40% occurring once. Sequences were obtained from blood. The receptors were sampled from a woman aged 55-70 years in good health.

The rearrangement joins TRBV18 to TRBJ2-1; D ambiguous. Matching the DNA end better, TRBJ2-7 makes the J call doubtful. Per the germline V gene, CDR1 is KGHSH and CDR2 is LQKENI. The CDR3 length is 13 residues. The CDR3 sequence is CASSPSSYNEQYF. As DNA, the CDR3 is TGTGCCAGCTCACCGAGCTCCTACAATGAGCAGTACTTC.

The genes are TRBV29-1 and TRBJ2-7, with D possibly being TRBD1 (6 bases). This CDR3 region has 14 residues. V gave up 6 bases and J gave up 0 bases, with 15 bases separating them. The V gene's germline CDR1 is SQVTM and CDR2 ANQGSEA. The CDR3 sequence: CSVSPRGSSYEQYF. The CDR3 coding sequence is TGCAGCGTCTCCCCCAGGGGAAGCTCCTACGAGCAGTACTTC.

In its sample, this clonotype was seen many times. This rearrangement joins TRBV10-3 to TRBJ2-3; 7 bases line up with TRBD2. CDR3 length: 15 residues. The germline gives CDR1 ENHRY, CDR2 SYGVKD. V trimming: 0 bases; J trimming: 1 base; junction bases outside the gene matches: 1. The CDR3 region has the DNA TGTGCCATCAGTGAGTCGGGAGGGGGCACAGATACGCAGTATTTT. Its protein is CAISESGGGTDTQYF.

As for this clonotype: The junction departs from the called germline gene at one end, perhaps through a read error. The V call is TRBV4-2, the J call TRBJ1-5, with D uncertain. CDR3 size: 12 residues. The germline CDR1 and CDR2 sequences are LGHNA and YNFKEQ. The CDR3 coding sequence is TGTGCCAGCAGCCAAAACAATCGGCCCCAGCATTTT. This codes for CASSQNNRPQHF.

The chain is built from TRBV6-5 and TRBJ2-5, with TRBD1 identical over 8 bases. Trimming at V came to 0 bases and at J to 7 bases, leaving 7 bases not matched to a gene. The V gene's germline CDR1 is MNHEY and CDR2 SVGAGI. The CDR3 length is 15 residues. The CDR3 sequence: CASSYSGTGSGTQYF. The CDR3 DNA sequence: TGTGCCAGCAGTTACTCCGGGACAGGCTCGGGGACCCAGTACTTC.

This clonotype has a single count. Since a much larger clone is just one base distant, this may be a read error. The CDR3 coding sequence is TGTGCCAGCAGTTCTGGACAGGGTTATGACAATGAGCAGTACTTC. It encodes CASSSGQGYDNEQYF. The chain uses TRBV6-2 or TRBV6-3 and TRBJ2-5; 8 nucleotides match TRBD1. The CDR3 is made up of 15 amino acids. Trimming cost V 4 bases and J 11 bases; bases outside gene matches: 15. Looked up from germline, CDR1 is MNHEY and CDR2 is SVGEGT.

Regarding this clonotype: This clone may be a read error of a much larger clone one base away. The rearrangement uses TRBV5-5 and TRBJ1-5, with TRBD1 matching over 7 bases. Germline V lookup: CDR1 SGHKS, CDR2 YYEKEE (reference sequence). This CDR3 is 16 amino acids long. CDR3 region: CASSSSGQELNRPQHF. The CDR3 nucleotides are TGTGCCAGCAGCTCCTCTGGACAGGAGCTCAATCGGCCCCAGCATTTT.

This chain connects TRBV5-1 to TRBJ1-2; no definite D call. The germline V and J ends were trimmed by 5 bases and 4 bases, with 12 bases remaining between them. The CDR3 loop spans 13 amino acids. Per the germline V gene, CDR1 is SGHRS and CDR2 is YFSETQ. The DNA for the CDR3 is TGCGCCAGCAGAGAGGACGTACCCTATGGCTACACCTTC. It codes for CASREDVPYGYTF.

This chain links TRBV7-3 with TRBJ2-5; 14 bases map to TRBD2. The CDR3 has 16 residues. CDR1 is SGHTA and CDR2 is FQGTGA in the germline V gene. The V segment lost 5 bases and the J segment 11 bases; nucleotides outside the gene matches: 13. CDR3 DNA sequence: TGTGCCAGCAGCCCCCCGGGACTAGCGGGGGCGAATGAGCAGTACTTC. Amino acid sequence: CASSPPGLAGANEQYF.

This clonotype came up a few times. The chain uses TRBV5-1 and TRBJ2-7, with 10 bases identical to TRBD1. CDR3 length: 17 amino acids. Germline trimming cut 2 bases from V and 1 base from J; bases unmatched to any gene: 9. Germline CDR1 reads SGHRS; CDR2 reads YFSETQ. The CDR3 bases are TGCGCCAGCAGCTTTGGGCCCGGGACAGGGGATTCCTACGAGCAGTACTTC. Protein: CASSFGPGTGDSYEQYF.

The chain uses TRBV20-1 and TRBJ2-5; D tentatively reads TRBD1 or TRBD2 (6 bases each). Trimming took off 2 bases at V and 11 bases at J, with 18 bases between the two ends. This CDR3 spans 13 amino acids. Germline assignment: CDR1 DFQATT and CDR2 SNEGSKA (reference sequence). Written as DNA, the CDR3 is TGCAGTGCTAGAAAGGGGGGAACGAATGAGCAGTACTTC. It specifies CSARKGGTNEQYF.

The V call is TRBV5-1, the J call TRBJ2-3; 11 bases line up with TRBD2. The ends lost 4 bases at V and 1 base at J; junction bases unmatched: 11. The CDR3 has 18 residues. Germline CDR1 SGHRS, CDR2 YFSETQ. The CDR3 reads CASSVTGTSGLGTDTQYF. The CDR3 coding sequence is TGCGCCAGCAGCGTGACCGGGACTAGCGGACTGGGCACAGATACGCAGTATTTT.